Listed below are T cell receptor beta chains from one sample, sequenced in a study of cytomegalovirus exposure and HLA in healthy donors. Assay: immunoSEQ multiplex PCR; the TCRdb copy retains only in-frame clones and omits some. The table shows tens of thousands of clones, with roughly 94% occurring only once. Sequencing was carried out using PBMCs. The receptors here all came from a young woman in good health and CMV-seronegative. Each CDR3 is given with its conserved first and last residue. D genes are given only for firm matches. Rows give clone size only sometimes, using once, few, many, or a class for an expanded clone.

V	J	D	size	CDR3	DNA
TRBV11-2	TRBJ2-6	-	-	CASSLFRGYGANVLTF	TGTGCCAGCAGCTTATTTCGGGGTTATGGGGCCAACGTCCTGACTTTC
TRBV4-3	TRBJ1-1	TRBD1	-	CASSQEWTGFFEAFF	TGCGCCAGCAGCCAAGAATGGACAGGGTTTTTTGAAGCTTTCTTT
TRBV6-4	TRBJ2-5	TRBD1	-	CASSPGQGQETQYF	TGTGCCAGCAGCCCCGGACAGGGCCAAGAGACCCAGTACTTC
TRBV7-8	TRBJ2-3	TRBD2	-	CASSLILAGGTDTQYF	TGTGCCAGCAGCTTGATTCTAGCGGGAGGCACAGATACGCAGTATTTT
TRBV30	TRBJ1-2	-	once	CAWSGGTGDGYTF	TGTGCCTGGAGTGGTGGCACGGGGGATGGCTACACCTTC
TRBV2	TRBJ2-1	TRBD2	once	CASSLFTSGGAAEQFF	TGTGCCAGCAGTCTCTTCACTAGCGGGGGGGCCGCTGAGCAGTTCTTC
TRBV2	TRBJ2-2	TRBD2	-	CASRLAGAATGELFF	TGTGCCAGCAGACTAGCGGGGGCCGCCACCGGGGAGCTGTTTTTT
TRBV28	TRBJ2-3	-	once	CASNSRGITDTQYF	TGTGCCAGTAACTCTAGAGGGATCACAGATACGCAGTATTTT
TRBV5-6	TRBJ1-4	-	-	CASSLAQQDENEKLFF	TGTGCCAGCAGCTTGGCCCAACAGGATGAAAATGAAAAACTGTTTTTT
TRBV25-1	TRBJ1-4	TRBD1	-	CASSGGKTGNNEKLFF	TGTGCCAGCAGTGGGGGGAAGACAGGGAATAATGAAAAACTGTTTTTT
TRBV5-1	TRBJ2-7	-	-	CASSQSGLSSYEQYF	TGCGCCAGCAGCCAGAGCGGGCTTAGCTCCTACGAGCAGTACTTC
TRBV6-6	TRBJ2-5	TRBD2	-	CASSSRLAGDQETQYF	TGTGCCAGCAGCTCCCGACTAGCGGGAGATCAAGAGACCCAGTACTTC
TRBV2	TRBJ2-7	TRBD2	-	CASIGTSVPGSIYEQYF	TGTGCCAGCATAGGGACTAGCGTCCCCGGGAGTATCTACGAGCAGTACTTC
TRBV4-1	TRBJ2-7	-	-	CASSQGQGGMGYEQYF	TGCGCCAGCAGCCAAGGGCAAGGAGGGATGGGGTACGAGCAGTACTTC
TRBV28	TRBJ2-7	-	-	CAVEGYEQYF	TGTGCGGTGGAGGGCTACGAGCAGTACTTC
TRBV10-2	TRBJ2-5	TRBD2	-	CASRGLLAELGTQYF	TGCGCCAGCAGGGGCCTACTAGCGGAATTAGGGACCCAGTACTTC
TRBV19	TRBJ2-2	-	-	CASTDPFRDNPSAGELFF	TGTGCCAGTACTGACCCATTCCGGGACAATCCTTCGGCCGGGGAGCTGTTTTTT
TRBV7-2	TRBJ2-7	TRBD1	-	CASSLGRQGYEQYF	TGTGCCAGCAGCTTAGGGCGACAGGGCTACGAGCAGTACTTC
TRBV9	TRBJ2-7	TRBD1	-	CASMQGAEVNEQYF	TGTGCCAGCATGCAGGGGGCAGAAGTCAACGAGCAGTACTTC
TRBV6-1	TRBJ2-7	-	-	CASSGKDRADWLAELYEQYF	TGTGCCAGCAGTGGGAAGGACAGGGCCGACTGGCTAGCGGAACTCTACGAGCAGTACTTC
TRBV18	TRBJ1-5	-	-	CASSRGGGNQPQHF	TGTGCCAGCTCCCGCGGGGGTGGCAATCAGCCCCAGCATTTT
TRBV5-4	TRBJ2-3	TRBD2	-	CASSTKVLAGGSDTQYF	TGTGCCAGCAGCACGAAGGTCCTAGCGGGAGGATCAGATACGCAGTATTTT
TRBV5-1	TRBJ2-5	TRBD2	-	CASSLAHSGGTSTQYF	TGCGCCAGCAGCTTGGCGCATAGCGGGGGTACTTCGACCCAGTACTTC
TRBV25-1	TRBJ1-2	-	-	CASSPPGGIGYTF	TGTGCCAGCAGCCCCCCCGGAGGGATCGGCTACACCTTC
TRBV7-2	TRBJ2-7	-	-	CASSGLEDRFYEQYF	TGTGCCAGCAGCGGTTTGGAAGACAGGTTTTACGAGCAGTACTTC
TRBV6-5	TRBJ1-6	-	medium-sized	CASSLGPLLPPLHF	TGTGCCAGCAGCCTGGGCCCGCTTCTTCCGCCCCTCCACTTT
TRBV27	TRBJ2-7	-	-	CASATGEAYEQYF	TGTGCCAGCGCCACAGGAGAAGCTTACGAGCAGTACTTC
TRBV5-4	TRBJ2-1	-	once	CASSLSQGSYNEQFF	TGTGCCAGCAGCTTGTCCCAGGGCTCCTACAATGAGCAGTTCTTC
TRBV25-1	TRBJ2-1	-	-	CASRDRYSYNEQFF	TGTGCCAGCAGGGACAGATACTCCTACAATGAGCAGTTCTTC
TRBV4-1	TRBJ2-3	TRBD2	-	CASSLSGGGTDTQYF	TGCGCCAGCAGCCTAAGCGGGGGGGGCACAGATACGCAGTATTTT
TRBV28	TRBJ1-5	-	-	CASSSNRIFQPQHF	TGTGCCAGCAGTTCGAACAGGATCTTTCAGCCCCAGCATTTT
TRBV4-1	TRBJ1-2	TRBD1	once	CASSQEPGQSYGYTF	TGCGCCAGCAGCCAAGAGCCGGGACAGAGCTATGGCTACACCTTC
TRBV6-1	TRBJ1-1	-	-	CATLVTDENTEAFF	TGTGCCACCCTGGTGACAGATGAGAACACTGAAGCTTTCTTT
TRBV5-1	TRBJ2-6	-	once	CASSAGTSFSGANVLTF	TGCGCCAGCAGCGCCGGGACATCCTTCTCTGGGGCCAACGTCCTGACTTTC
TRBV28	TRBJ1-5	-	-	CASSLQGLGNQPQHF	TGTGCCAGCAGTTTACAGGGATTAGGCAATCAGCCCCAGCATTTT
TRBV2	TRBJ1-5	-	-	CASSDWGSNQPQHF	TGTGCCAGCAGTGATTGGGGCAGCAATCAGCCCCAGCATTTT
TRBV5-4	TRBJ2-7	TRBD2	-	CASSRGAYEQYF	TGTGCCAGCAGCCGGGGGGCCTACGAGCAGTACTTC
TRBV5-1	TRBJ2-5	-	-	CASSLWGGGEETQYF	TGCGCCAGCAGCTTGTGGGGAGGGGGAGAAGAGACCCAGTACTTC
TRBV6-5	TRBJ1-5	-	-	CASSYSRPAENQPQHF	TGTGCCAGCAGTTACTCGAGACCGGCGGAAAATCAGCCCCAGCATTTT
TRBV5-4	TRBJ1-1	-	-	CASSLSSTEAFF	TGTGCCAGCAGCTTGTCTTCCACTGAAGCTTTCTTT
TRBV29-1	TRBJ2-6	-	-	CSVEGDSGANVLTF	TGCAGCGTTGAGGGCGATTCTGGGGCCAACGTCCTGACTTTC
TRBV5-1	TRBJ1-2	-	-	CASSPDGTNYGYTF	TGCGCCAGCAGCCCCGATGGTACAAACTATGGCTACACCTTC
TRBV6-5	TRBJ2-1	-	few	CASSYLPLANNEQFF	TGTGCCAGCAGTTACCTTCCCCTAGCCAACAATGAGCAGTTCTTC
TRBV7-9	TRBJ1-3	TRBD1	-	CASSLARSLRGRNGNTIYF	TGTGCCAGCAGCTTAGCGCGGTCTTTGAGGGGGCGCAATGGAAACACCATATATTTT
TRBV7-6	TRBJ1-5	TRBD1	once	CASSPRTGGWSNQPQHF	TGTGCCAGCAGCCCTCGTACAGGGGGATGGAGCAATCAGCCCCAGCATTTT
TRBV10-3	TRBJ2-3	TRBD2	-	CAISGLAGDTDTQYF	TGTGCCATCAGCGGACTAGCGGGGGACACAGATACGCAGTATTTT
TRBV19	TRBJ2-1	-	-	CASSGENNEQFF	TGTGCCAGTAGCGGGGAGAACAATGAGCAGTTCTTC
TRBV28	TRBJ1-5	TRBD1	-	CASSGDRDNQPQHF	TGTGCCAGCAGCGGGGACAGGGACAATCAGCCCCAGCATTTT